This T cell receptor (beta chain) comes out of a study of blood T cell repertoires in COVID-19. Study summary: The analysed material was cDNA or gDNA that came from T cells, B-cell-depleted T cells, or PBMCs.

Per the study methods: Amplified reference gene primers provided the basis for estimating nucleated cell counts. Here immunoSEQ multiplex PCR was the method, and the copy in TCRdb shows in-frame clones only, minus some. The V and J calls and the clone size are those of that table, but D and trimming were determined from the DNA. The data show around 200,000 clones, with about three quarters seen just once and 5.5% held by the top ten. Per the germline V gene, CDR1 is GTSNPN and CDR2 is SVGIG (reference sequence). The ends were cut back, 2 bases at V and 1 base at J, with 8 bases in the middle. This CDR3 is built from 13 residues.

V usage is TRBV30 and J usage is TRBJ1-1; D might be TRBD1 (6 bases). Sequencing was done on a sample of peripheral blood. This receptor was identified in a woman in her sixties or seventies with acute or convalescent COVID-19. This chain's CDR3 is CAWSTGSNTEAFF. CDR3 DNA: TGTGCCTGGAGTACAGGGTCGAACACTGAAGCTTTCTTT.